This TCR beta chain was identified in a study of cytomegalovirus exposure and HLA in healthy donors. Per germline, CDR1 MGHRA and CDR2 YSYEKL. Trimming took off 0 bases at V and 2 bases at J, with 11 bases between the two ends. The CDR3 consists of 15 residues. PCR was performed using 60 Vbeta and 13 Jbeta primers. TCRdb keeps only in-frame clones here, not all; method: immunoSEQ multiplex PCR. The repertoire holds roughly 87,000 clones, with more than 75% as singletons. The sequenced sample consisted of PBMCs. This clonotype originated in a woman in her forties in good health and CMV-seropositive. The chain recombines TRBV4-1 with TRBJ2-7; D may be TRBD1 (6 bases). CDR3 protein: CASSQDPRGTYEQYF. In DNA form, the CDR3 reads TGCGCCAGCAGCCAAGACCCCAGGGGCACCTACGAGCAGTACTTC.